Following are 12 T cell receptor beta chains from one sample sequenced in a study of shared clonotypes between healthy human individuals (TCRdb year 2020). The library came from the immunoSEQ multiplex PCR assay. The table was pulled from immuneACCESS by TCRdb, which kept in-frame rearrangements only. Such tables lose some clones; where checked, under half of the loss comes from unresolved V genes, and the rest has no known cause. Counted in this sample were some 1 million clones; 70% to 80% of them appeared once. The top ten constitute about 1.5% of the sample. Sequences were obtained from memory CD4+ T cells sorted from blood. The cell subset or site label here, explained by the study, means: CD45RA-negative fraction. These receptors were obtained from a man between 18 and 29 years old in good health.

There are a few counts of this clone. The J gene is TRBJ1-1, the V gene TRBV10-3; D is unclear. CDR1 ENHRY and CDR2 SYGVKD come from the germline V gene. This CDR3 contains 15 residues. V dropped 3 bases and J dropped 4 bases, with 15 bases sitting between them. In DNA form, the CDR3 reads TGTGCCATCAGTGAAGGAGGGATCGGGAGCACTGAAGCTTTCTTT. Its protein is CAISEGGIGSTEAFF.

The rearrangement uses TRBV15 and TRBJ1-4; D remains unclear. CDR1 and CDR2 from the germline V gene are LNHNV and YYDKDF (reference sequence). This CDR3 contains 15 residues. V dropped 0 bases and J dropped 10 bases, with 15 bases sitting between them. The CDR3 region has the DNA TGTGCCACCAGCAGAGATCGTCGGACCGCCGGAAAACTGTTTTTT. It translates to CATSRDRRTAGKLFF.

V usage is TRBV5-4 and J usage is TRBJ2-1; the match to TRBD2 covers 10 bases. Per the germline V gene, CDR1 is SGHNT and CDR2 is YYREEE (reference sequence). The CDR3 extends over 16 amino acids. V lost 0 bases to trimming and J lost 7 bases; unmatched junction nucleotides: 7. CDR3 in DNA: TGTGCCAGCAGCTTGGACTTTGGGACTAGCGTTAATGAGCAGTTCTTC. Protein sequence: CASSLDFGTSVNEQFF.

CDR3 nucleotide sequence: TGTGCCAGCAGACTAGCACCGGGCACAGATACGCAGTATTTT. Translating gives CASRLAPGTDTQYF. This chain joins TRBV2 and TRBJ2-3, with D perhaps matching TRBD2 (6 bases). This CDR3 region has 14 residues. Looked up from germline, CDR1 is SNHLY and CDR2 is FYNNEI. V was shortened by 6 bases and J by 1 base, with 11 bases between the two germline ends.

This clone was recorded only once. The chain recombines TRBV18 with TRBJ2-5, with D perhaps matching TRBD1 (5 bases). This CDR3 region has 15 residues. Germline CDR1 is KGHSH and CDR2 is LQKENI. The ends were cut back, 2 bases at V and 5 bases at J, with 15 bases in the middle. The CDR3 bases are TGTGCCAGCTCACCATACAAGGGGATGGGGGAGACCCAGTACTTC. Its protein is CASSPYKGMGETQYF.

The V call is TRBV7-8, the J call TRBJ1-1; no clear D gene. Germline loops: CDR1 SGHVS, CDR2 FQNEAQ. This CDR3 is built from 13 residues. Trimming removed 4 bases at V and 3 bases at J, with 9 bases between. CDR3 residues: CASSSLRDTEAFF. In DNA, the CDR3 is TGTGCCAGCAGCTCCCTTCGGGACACTGAAGCTTTCTTT.

This clone was seen more than once but under ten times. The chain is built from TRBV30 and TRBJ1-1; maybe TRBD1 (5 bases). The CDR3 loop spans 14 amino acids. Germline CDR1 is GTSNPN and CDR2 is SVGIG (reference sequence). V shed 0 bases and J shed 1 base, with 9 bases lying between them. The CDR3 loop is CAWSVRQGNTEAFF. CDR3 sequence (DNA): TGTGCCTGGAGTGTTAGGCAGGGGAACACTGAAGCTTTCTTT. Full variable domain (remainder filled in from reference TRBV30 and TRBJ1-1): SQTIHQWPATLVQPVGSPLSLECTVEGTSNPNLYWYRQAAGRGLQLLFYSVGIGQISSEVPQNLSASRPQDRQFILSSKKLLLSDSGFYLCAWSVRQGNTEAFFGQGTRLTVV.

This clone was seen a few times. The chain couples TRBV5-6 to TRBJ1-2, with no clear D. This CDR3 contains 14 residues. The V and J ends lost 2 bases and 0 bases respectively, with 8 bases between them. Germline V gene lookup returns CDR1 SGHDT and CDR2 YYEEEE. The CDR3 reads CASSLEAANYGYTF. The CDR3 DNA is TGTGCCAGCAGCTTAGAGGCCGCTAACTATGGCTACACCTTC.

The gene calls are TRBV28 and TRBJ2-3; D gene ambiguous. The germline V gene encodes CDR1 MDHEN and CDR2 SYDVKM. This CDR3 comprises 16 residues. V was shortened by 2 bases and J by 0 bases, with 12 bases between the two germline ends. CDR3 sequence reads: CASSLGVHYSTDTQYF. The CDR3, as DNA: TGTGCCAGCAGTTTAGGGGTCCACTATAGCACAGATACGCAGTATTTT. The full variable domain, completed using reference TRBV28 and TRBJ2-3, is DVKVTQSSRYLVKRTGEKVFLECVQDMDHENMFWYRQDPGLGLRLIYFSYDVKMKEKGDIPEGYSVSREKKERFSLILESASTNQTSMYLCASSLGVHYSTDTQYFGPGTRLTVL.

The chain has TRBV2 and TRBJ1-2; a possible D gene is TRBD1 (6 bases). CDR1 and CDR2 (germline): SNHLY, FYNNEI. V was cut by 5 bases and J by 4 bases, with 11 bases left in between. This CDR3 contains 13 residues. CDR3 in DNA: TGTGCCAGCAGTTCCGACAGGTTCTATGGCTACACCTTC. This gives the protein CASSSDRFYGYTF.

The chain carries TRBV5-1 and TRBJ1-1; D is ambiguous. Deletions cut 4 bases from V and 3 bases from J, with 10 bases between. The V gene's germline CDR1 is SGHRS and CDR2 YFSETQ. CDR3 size: 13 residues. The CDR3 region is CASSAFGDTEAFF. The CDR3, as DNA: TGCGCCAGCAGCGCTTTCGGGGACACTGAAGCTTTCTTT.

This chain uses TRBV2 with TRBJ1-2, with D possibly TRBD1 on 6 matching bases. Germline CDR1 and CDR2: SNHLY and FYNNEI. V was clipped by 6 bases and J by 4 bases, with 18 bases between them. This CDR3 has 15 amino acids. The chain's CDR3 is CASSALTGSLYGYTF. DNA for the CDR3: TGTGCCAGCAGCGCACTGACAGGTTCCCTCTATGGCTACACCTTC.